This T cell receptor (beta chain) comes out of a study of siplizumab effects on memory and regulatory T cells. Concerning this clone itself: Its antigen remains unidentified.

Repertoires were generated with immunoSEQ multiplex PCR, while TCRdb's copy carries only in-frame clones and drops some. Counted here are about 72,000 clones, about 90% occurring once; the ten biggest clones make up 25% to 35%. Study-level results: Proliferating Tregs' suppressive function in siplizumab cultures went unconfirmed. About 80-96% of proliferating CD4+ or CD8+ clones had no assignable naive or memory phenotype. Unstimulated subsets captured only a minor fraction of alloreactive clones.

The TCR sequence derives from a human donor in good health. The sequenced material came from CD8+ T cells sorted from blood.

The chain's CDR3 is CASSPHTPGGGGELFF. In DNA, the CDR3 is TGTGCCAGCAGCCCACACACACCAGGGGGGGGAGGGGAGCTGTTTTTT. The chain combines TRBV9 with TRBJ2-2; tentatively, D is TRBD1 or TRBD2 (7 bases each). The ends were cut back, 4 bases at V and 8 bases at J, with 21 bases in the middle. The CDR3 is 16 residues long. CDR1 is SGDLS, CDR2 YYNGEE, per germline.